The present TCR beta chain was sequenced within a study of blood T cell repertoires in COVID-19 (dated by TCRdb to 2020 to 2021). Background on the whole study: Collaborator samples came from the United States, Italy and Spain and covered acute and convalescent phases of COVID-19. The prospective study material was composed of cDNA or gDNA derived from T cells, B-cell-depleted T cells, or PBMCs. Subjects who had been exposed to COVID-19, were actively infected with it, or had recovered from it provided the deeply sampled blood TCRbeta repertoires that made up the dataset. A freely available public database, intended as a resource for researchers studying the immune response to SARS-CoV-2, is where the repertoires were released. Samples were obtained from the ongoing ImmuneRACE study (first 160 participants) and from 1,254 subjects provided by 6 global collaborators. Nearly every sample came with metadata listing a de-identified subject ID, COVID-19 status, age in years and sex. HLA class I and class II types, where available, came from metadata supplied by the sample provider rather than from assay-based typing. Results and caveats for the whole study, not just this receptor: How much clinical and demographic metadata was included differed by source and by participant, and the metadata was provided uncurated.

Collaborating institutions collected whole blood in K2EDTA tubes following their own protocols. For TCRbeta analysis, collaborators shipped samples as frozen whole blood, isolated PBMCs, or DNA extracted from either of those sample types. V and J lose 3 bases and 1 base, and a span of 18 bases separates them. Its CDR3 holds 17 amino acids, cysteine through phenylalanine. Solely the CDR3 DNA is kept, with 51 bases framed from the first base. Reading the germline V gene (reference sequence) gives CDR1 WNHNN and CDR2 SYGVQD. To note about this clone: Its antigen is unknown. No base quality information exists; no much larger clone differs at one position.

The immunoSEQ Assay, a bias-controlled multiplex PCR, was used to amplify TCRbeta CDR3 regions from genomic DNA. The published analysis was carried out like this. Within the assay, amplification of reference gene primers was used to estimate how many nucleated cells each sample contained. To quantify the absolute abundance of each unique TCRbeta CDR3 rearrangement, sequence reads were collapsed and filtered. For each sample, productive Simpson clonality was calculated by taking the square root of Simpson's diversity index across productive rearrangements. Drawn from immuneACCESS, this table holds only the in-frame rearrangements with V and J called that TCRdb kept. Clones are partly lost; checked studies trace under half to an unresolved V gene and leave the rest unexplained. For V, J and clone size, that table is used; D and trimming come from the DNA. The sample data list under 75,000 clones, and 80% to 85% of these were observed just once. Around a sixth of the sample is in the top ten clones.

The receptor was derived from a man older than 75 with acute or convalescent COVID-19. Sequenced sample: peripheral blood. The sequence is built from TRBV10-1 and TRBJ1-2; the best D guess is TRBD1, with 6 bases matching. In nucleotide form, the sequence is TGCGCCAGCAGTGACTCGTGGACAGTGAGTTTTAACTATGGCTACACCTTC. Its product reads: CASSDSWTVSFNYGYTF.